Listed here is a single TCR beta chain. The antigen is undetermined. Possible read error: a much larger clone is one base away. TCRdb re-clonotyped the PCR reads through MiXCR. In the table there are tens of thousands of clones, roughly 19% of which are singletons. The data were taken from a study of metastatic and nonmetastatic thyroid tumors. Study background: From malignant and benign thyroid patients, repertoires in blood and in tumor or nodule tissue were compared.

Ahead of thyroid surgery, no patient had received treatment of any kind. Broader study findings: It was reported that TCR beta diversity was significantly higher in malignant thyroid tumors than benign nodules, in blood and tumor.

The CDR3 loop spans 15 amino acids. From germline, CDR1 is KGHSH and CDR2 LQKENI. V dropped 0 bases and J dropped 1; count of bases not matched to a gene: 2. The chain combines TRBV18 with TRBJ1-1, with 7 bases fitting TRBD1. This sequence was found in a female donor with papillary thyroid cancer or a benign thyroid nodule (not recorded which). Some clones in this sample may be carry-over from other donors' samples. Sequencing was performed on blood. Here the CDR3 reads CASSPPTGRNTEAFF. The DNA for the CDR3 is TGTGCCAGCTCACCACCGACAGGGAGGAACACTGAAGCTTTCTTT.